Below are 24 T cell receptor beta chains sequenced from a single sample in a study of blood T cell repertoires in COVID-19. Sequencing used immunoSEQ multiplex PCR; TCRdb keeps in-frame clones, though not all of them. Of roughly 300,000 clones listed, approximately 84% are singletons. The source material was PBMCs or T cells enriched from blood (not recorded which). The receptor set was obtained from a woman younger than 35 who had recovered from COVID-19.

This clone was found once. V gene TRBV28 combines with J gene TRBJ2-7; 7 bases fit TRBD2. The trim removed 7 bases at V and 4 bases at J, leaving 10 bases unmatched. Per germline, CDR1 MDHEN and CDR2 SYDVKM. The CDR3 is 14 amino acids. This CDR3 is CASKSAGESYEQYF. CDR3 coding DNA: TGTGCCAGCAAGTCGGCGGGAGAGTCTTACGAGCAGTACTTC.

The rearrangement joins TRBV3-1 (or the pseudogene TRBV3-2) to TRBJ1-2; D possibly corresponds to TRBD1 (5 bases). Trimming took 4 bases from V and 4 from J, leaving 13 bases between them. Germline CDR1 is LGHDT and CDR2 is YNNKEL (reference sequence). The CDR3 runs 14 residues. The CDR3 DNA follows: TGTGCCAGCAGCCCCGGCCAGGGCCCCTATGGCTACACCTTC. Translating it yields CASSPGQGPYGYTF.

V is TRBV5-1 and J is TRBJ2-7; 9 bases align to TRBD1. Germline lookup yields CDR1 SGHRS and CDR2 YFSETQ. With 5 bases clipped from V and 3 bases from J, the junction kept 6 bases outside the gene matches. The CDR3 is 14 amino acids. The CDR3 loop reads CASRVGTGNYEQYF. The CDR3, as DNA: TGCGCCAGCAGGGTCGGGACAGGGAACTACGAGCAGTACTTC.

The chain recombines TRBV27 with TRBJ2-1, with 9 positions matching TRBD2. Looked up from germline, CDR1 is MNHEY and CDR2 is SMNVEV (reference sequence). V dropped 2 bases and J dropped 7; count of bases not matched to a gene: 12. This CDR3 contains 17 residues. The CDR3 DNA reads TGTGCCAGCAGTTTAGCCCCGGCGGGAGGGTATAGGAATGAGCAGTTCTTC. Its translation: CASSLAPAGGYRNEQFF.

The J gene is TRBJ1-1, the V gene TRBV3-1 (or the pseudogene TRBV3-2), with a tentative D call TRBD1 (5 bases). Trimming removed 4 bases from V and 7 bases from J, with 13 bases in between. This CDR3 has 13 residues. CDR1 is LGHDT and CDR2 is YNNKEL in the germline V gene (reference sequence). The CDR3, as DNA: TGTGCCAGCAGCCCCATGGGGGAGGATGAAGCTTTCTTT. Translating it yields CASSPMGEDEAFF.

J is TRBJ1-1 and V is TRBV18; D may be TRBD1 (6 bases). Germline V gene sequence: CDR1 KGHSH, CDR2 LQKENI. This CDR3 has 13 amino acids. V lost 3 bases, J lost 3 bases, and 8 bases lay in between. The CDR3, as DNA: TGTGCCAGCTCACCGGACAGCTACACTGAAGCTTTCTTT. It specifies CASSPDSYTEAFF.

This clone has only a few counts. The chain is built from TRBV6-9 and TRBJ1-5; D is perhaps TRBD1 (5 bases). V was clipped by 0 bases and J by 2 bases, with 8 bases between them. The CDR3 totals 15 residues. Looked up from germline, CDR1 is MNHGY and CDR2 is SVAAGI. Here the CDR3 DNA reads TGTGCCAGCAGTTATTCGGGGGAGGGCAATCAGCCCCAGCATTTT. It encodes CASSYSGEGNQPQHF.

V and J are TRBV7-9 and TRBJ2-3; 9 bases map to TRBD1. Germline V gives CDR1 SEHNR, CDR2 FQNEAQ (reference sequence). This CDR3 contains 17 residues. V lost 1 base, J lost 3 bases, and 8 bases stayed unmatched. The CDR3 sequence: CASSLVMRDRVTDTQYF. Here the CDR3 DNA reads TGTGCCAGCAGCTTAGTGATGCGGGACAGGGTTACAGATACGCAGTATTTT.

The chain recombines TRBV30 with TRBJ1-6, with 7 bases aligning to TRBD1. V gave up 0 bases and J gave up 3 bases; unmatched junction bases: 5. Germline V gene lookup returns CDR1 GTSNPN and CDR2 SVGIG (reference sequence). This CDR3 has 16 residues. The CDR3 sequence is CAWSVNRQGYNSPLHF. The CDR3 DNA is TGTGCCTGGAGTGTAAATCGACAGGGCTATAATTCACCCCTCCACTTT.

The chain combines TRBV12-3 or TRBV12-4 with TRBJ1-1; 9 bases line up with TRBD1. The CDR3 contains 13 residues. The trim removed 6 bases at V and 3 bases at J, leaving 2 bases unmatched. The CDR3 reads CASRRQGDTEAFF. CDR3 coding DNA: TGTGCCAGCAGGAGACAGGGGGACACTGAAGCTTTCTTT.

V usage is TRBV7-9 and J usage is TRBJ2-5, with D possibly being TRBD1 (6 bases). The CDR3 totals 16 residues. Trimming took off 3 bases at V and 1 base at J, with 15 bases between the two ends. CDR1 is SEHNR and CDR2 is FQNEAQ in the germline V gene (reference sequence). CDR3 coding DNA: TGTGCCAGCAGCTTCTCTCGGGACACTTTCCAAGAGACCCAGTACTTC. Translating gives CASSFSRDTFQETQYF.

The J gene is TRBJ2-5, the V gene TRBV9; no reliable D call. V shed 4 bases and J shed 5 bases, with 9 bases lying between them. Per the germline V gene, CDR1 is SGDLS and CDR2 is YYNGEE. The CDR3 is 12 amino acids. The CDR3 sequence is CASSSSWETQYF. The CDR3 bases are TGTGCCAGCAGCTCTAGTTGGGAGACCCAGTACTTC.

This clone was found once. The J gene is TRBJ2-2, the V gene TRBV24-1, with 9 bases matching TRBD2. CDR1 and CDR2 (germline): KGHDR, SFDVKD. The CDR3 totals 20 residues. V lost 5 bases, J lost 0 bases, and 15 bases stayed unmatched. The CDR3 protein is CATSAPPGSSGRSNTGELFF. The CDR3 coding sequence is TGTGCCACCAGTGCCCCACCGGGGAGTAGCGGGAGATCGAACACCGGGGAGCTGTTTTTT.

The chain combines TRBV4-1 with TRBJ1-2; D is possibly TRBD1 (6 bases). Looked up from germline, CDR1 is MGHRA and CDR2 is YSYEKL. The ends were cut back, 1 base at V and 6 bases at J, with 15 bases in the middle. The CDR3 has 15 residues. CDR3 bases: TGCGCCAGCAGCCAAGTATCGGGGGGCATAGATGGCTACACCTTC. Amino acids: CASSQVSGGIDGYTF.

This chain uses TRBV2 with TRBJ1-5, with TRBD1 as a possible D gene (6 bases). The germline CDR1 and CDR2 sequences are SNHLY and FYNNEI. V was shortened by 10 bases and J by 4 bases, with 17 bases between the two germline ends. CDR3 length: 14 amino acids. The CDR3 region is CATGTGTPNQPQHF. As DNA, the CDR3 is TGTGCCACCGGTACCGGGACACCTAATCAGCCCCAGCATTTT.

The gene calls are TRBV4-1 and TRBJ1-4; D is possibly TRBD1 (5 bases). There are 13 residues in the CDR3. Germline V gene sequence: CDR1 MGHRA, CDR2 YSYEKL. Trimming cost V 6 bases and J 8 bases, with 13 bases left between them. The CDR3, as DNA: TGCGCCAGCAGTCGGACATCCGGCGAAAAACTGTTTTTT. Its translation: CASSRTSGEKLFF.

CDR3 sequence reads: CSASQLAGSLRYNEQFF. DNA for the CDR3: TGCAGTGCTAGTCAACTAGCGGGATCCCTTCGGTACAATGAGCAGTTCTTC. The rearrangement links TRBV20-1 to TRBJ2-1, with 10 bases lining up with TRBD2. The ends lost 3 bases at V and 4 bases at J; junction bases unmatched: 12. This CDR3 is built from 17 residues. Per germline, CDR1 DFQATT and CDR2 SNEGSKA (reference sequence).

This clone was seen once. This sequence joins TRBV5-1 and TRBJ1-4; D perhaps matches TRBD1 (6 bases). The CDR3 sequence is 14 residues long. V was trimmed by 5 bases and J by 4 bases, leaving 12 bases between them. CDR1 is SGHRS, CDR2 YFSETQ, per germline. The CDR3 reads CASRTGLGNEKLFF. CDR3 bases: TGCGCCAGCAGAACAGGGTTGGGTAATGAAAAACTGTTTTTT. Together with reference TRBV5-1 and TRBJ1-4, the CDR3 gives the full variable domain: KAGVTQTPRYLIKTRGQQVTLSCSPISGHRSVSWYQQTPGQGLQFLFEYFSETQRNKGNFPGRFSGRQFSNSRSEMNVSTLELGDSALYLCASRTGLGNEKLFFGSGTQLSVL.

This chain connects TRBV29-1 to TRBJ2-3; TRBD1 agrees at 8 bases. The V segment lost 4 bases and the J segment 3 bases; nucleotides outside the gene matches: 6. Germline V gives CDR1 SQVTM, CDR2 ANQGSEA. This CDR3 spans 14 amino acids. The CDR3: CSVVVRGRTDTQYF. The CDR3 region has the DNA TGCAGCGTTGTAGTCAGGGGGCGGACAGATACGCAGTATTTT.

This chain uses TRBV5-1 with TRBJ1-1; a weak D match, TRBD1 (6 bases). The V gene lost 4 bases and the J gene lost 0 bases, with 10 bases spanning the gap. The V gene's germline CDR1 is SGHRS and CDR2 YFSETQ. The CDR3 is 14 amino acids. DNA of the CDR3: TGCGCCAGCAGCATACAGGGCCTGAACACTGAAGCTTTCTTT. Protein sequence: CASSIQGLNTEAFF.

The V gene is TRBV10-2, the J gene TRBJ2-7; 8 nucleotides line up with TRBD1. CDR3 size: 15 residues. The germline CDR1 and CDR2 sequences are WSHSY and SAAADI. The trim removed 1 base at V and 3 bases at J, leaving 5 bases unmatched. CDR3 sequence: CASSEWGTGFYEQYF. Here the CDR3 DNA reads TGCGCCAGCAGTGAGTGGGGGACAGGATTCTACGAGCAGTACTTC.

The chain is built from TRBV18 and TRBJ1-4; D may be TRBD1 (5 bases). The V end lost 0 bases, the J end lost 6 bases, and 14 bases lay between the germline ends. Germline CDR1 reads KGHSH; CDR2 reads LQKENI. The CDR3 length is 16 residues. CDR3 bases: TGTGCCAGCTCACCACCGCTCTACGGGGGGGATGAAAAACTGTTTTTT. As protein: CASSPPLYGGDEKLFF.

The chain uses TRBV18 and TRBJ2-5, with 9 positions matching TRBD1. From germline, CDR1 is KGHSH and CDR2 LQKENI. V dropped 6 bases and J dropped 2; count of bases not matched to a gene: 13. CDR3 length: 17 amino acids. The CDR3 DNA is TGTGCCAGCTCCCCGAAGAGGACAGGGGAGCTACAAGAGACCCAGTACTTC. This encodes CASSPKRTGELQETQYF.

The DNA for the CDR3 is TGTGCCAGCCAGGCAGGGGATGGGTATGGCTACACCTTC. Protein product: CASQAGDGYGYTF. The rearrangement links TRBV27 to TRBJ1-2; tentative D call: TRBD1 (6 bases). V shed 8 bases and J shed 5 bases, with 15 bases lying between them. Germline-derived CDR1 and CDR2 are MNHEY and SMNVEV (reference sequence). This CDR3 has 13 residues.